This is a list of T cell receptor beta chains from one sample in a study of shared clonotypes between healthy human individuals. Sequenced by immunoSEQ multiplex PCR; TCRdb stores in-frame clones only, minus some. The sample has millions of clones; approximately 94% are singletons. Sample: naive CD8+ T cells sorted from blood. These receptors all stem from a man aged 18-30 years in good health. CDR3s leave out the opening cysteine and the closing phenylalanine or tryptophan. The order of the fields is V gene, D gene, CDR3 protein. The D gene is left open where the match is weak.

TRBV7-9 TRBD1 ASSFGTGTGETQY
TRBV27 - ASSLGRSSYEQY
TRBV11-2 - ASSEPVGYEQY
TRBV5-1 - ASSLAGTGELF
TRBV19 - ASSIWTSTDTQY
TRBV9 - ASSASKGTSGNTIY
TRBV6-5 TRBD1 ASSPGQGEYGYT
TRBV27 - ASSLSLGQSYEQY
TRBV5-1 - ASSLYLADYEQY
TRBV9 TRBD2 ASSAGLAASYEQY
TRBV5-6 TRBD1 ASSLKIFGQDQEEQY
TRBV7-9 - ASSPSEGGTNEKLF
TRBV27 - ASRQGAFATNEKLF
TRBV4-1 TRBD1 ASSPTGGNTEAF
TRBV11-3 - ASSLQHTDTQY
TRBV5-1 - ASSSPPAGEQY
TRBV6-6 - ASSYSGPPEPQH
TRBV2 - ASSEDTATNEKLF
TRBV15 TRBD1 ATWEDRSDQPQH
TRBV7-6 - ASSPMVATGLLNTGELF
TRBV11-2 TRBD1 ASSFGTGVYEQY
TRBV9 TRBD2 ASSVTSGSYEQY
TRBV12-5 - ASGLVSEIDEQY
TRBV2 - ASSPTPQETQY
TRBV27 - ASSLGARYNEQF
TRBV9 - ASSVETFTDTQY
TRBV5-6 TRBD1 ASSWTGGYYEQY
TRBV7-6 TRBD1 ASSPGTGGTYGYT
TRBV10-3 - AISETGNTEAF
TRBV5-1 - ASSFRQNEAF
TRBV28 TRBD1 ASSLSGTGPPTNEKLF
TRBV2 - ASNGLAYEQY
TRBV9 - ASSPTRDVGIQY
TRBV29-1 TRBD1 SVEEDRDYEQY
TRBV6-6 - ASNEDSDYEQY
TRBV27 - ASSTTGIGELF
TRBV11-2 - ASSLGGQVSYEQY
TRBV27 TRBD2 ASSPSLGGAYEQY
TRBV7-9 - ASSPPRGSGTGELF
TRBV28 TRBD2 ATSSPSGGGDTQY
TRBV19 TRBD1 ASSTGTGIIDYGYT
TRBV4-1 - ASSQATGGGIEAF
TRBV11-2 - ASSYRASYEQY
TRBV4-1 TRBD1 ASSQDPGQGAYEQY
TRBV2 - ASSETDYNEQF
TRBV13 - ASSLDRLNPEAF
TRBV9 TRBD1 ASSVGWQGAPYEQY
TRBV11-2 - ASSLESFHEQY
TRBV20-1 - SARETDTQY
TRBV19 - ASSNIGAYNEQF
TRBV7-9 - ASSSFGANYGYT
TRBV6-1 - ASRPTGTPVQPQH
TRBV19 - ASSDSPGNTIY
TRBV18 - ASSPLYGETDTQY
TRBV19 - ASSTYLIGSYEQY
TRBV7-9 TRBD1 ASDTWQGAQETQY